Below, 31 T cell receptor beta chains from the same sample are listed, as sequenced in a study of T-cell memory formation after mild COVID-19. In TCRdb, the 5' RACE reads were re-called with MiXCR into one record per CDR3 protein. The sample contains roughly 43,000 distinct CDR3 sequences, roughly 9.8% of which appear only once. Sequenced input: PBMCs or a T cell subset sorted from them (not recorded which). The receptor source for this set is an adult woman who had mild COVID-19 (a few samples of this study predate the infection). Cell type and time point are not known.

The V gene is TRBV18, the J gene TRBJ1-5, with TRBD1 matching over 7 bases. J lost 2 bases, V lost 5 bases, and 3 bases had no gene match. CDR1 is KGHSH, CDR2 LQKENI, per germline. This CDR3 has 14 amino acids. The CDR3 here is CASSEGGGNQPQHF. The CDR3 DNA is TGTGCCAGCTCAGAAGGGGGCGGCAATCAGCCCCAGCATTTT.

This clonotype appeared a few times. The rearrangement links TRBV2 to TRBJ2-7, with no clear D. Trimming cost V 6 bases and J 3 bases, with 9 bases left between them. CDR1 is SNHLY and CDR2 is FYNNEI in the germline V gene. This CDR3 contains 12 residues. Here the CDR3 DNA reads TGTGCCAGCAGGATGACGGTCTACGAGCAGTACTTC. Residues: CASRMTVYEQYF.

The V gene is TRBV12-3 or TRBV12-4, the J gene TRBJ1-1, with 7 bases identical to TRBD1. V dropped 6 bases and J dropped 1; count of bases not matched to a gene: 5. This CDR3 region has 14 residues. This CDR3 is CASSKDRANTEAFF. The CDR3 DNA reads as TGTGCCAGCAGCAAAGACAGGGCGAACACTGAAGCTTTCTTT.

In regard to this clonotype: Just one base apart from a much larger clone, this may be a read error. This chain links TRBV7-2 with TRBJ1-3, with D unresolved. CDR1 is SGHTA, CDR2 FQGNSA, per germline. This CDR3 has 16 residues. V was shortened by 4 bases and J by 0 bases, with 13 bases between the two germline ends. The CDR3 DNA follows: TGTGCCAGCAGCTCGGACGGAGGGTTCTCTGGAAACACCATATATTTT. It encodes CASSSDGGFSGNTIYF.

The chain employs TRBV20-1 and TRBJ2-1; 9 bases are a match to TRBD1. The CDR3 has 15 residues. Losses at the gene ends were 5 bases for V and 4 bases for J; bases not matched to a gene: 9. CDR1 is DFQATT and CDR2 is SNEGSKA in the germline V gene (reference sequence). The CDR3 nucleotides are TGCAGTGCTCCGGGCGGGACAGGGCATTACAATGAGCAGTTCTTC. Encoded protein: CSAPGGTGHYNEQFF.

There are many counts of this clonotype. The chain recombines TRBV11-2 with TRBJ2-2; 8 bases are a match to TRBD2. V lost 7 bases to trimming and J lost 2 bases; unmatched junction nucleotides: 12. Germline CDR1 is SGHAT and CDR2 is FQNNGV. The CDR3 covers 17 residues. In nucleotides, the CDR3 is TGTGCCAGCAAAAACACCGGGAGGGCCTCTAACACCGGGGAGCTGTTTTTT. Protein product: CASKNTGRASNTGELFF.

In this sample, this clonotype turned up a few times. DNA of the CDR3: TGTGCCAGCAGCCAAGTTCTGGAGGGAACGCAGTATTTT. Its translation is CASSQVLEGTQYF. The chain uses TRBV3-1 and TRBJ2-3, with a possible D match to TRBD2 (6 bases). V was shortened by 1 base and J by 9 bases, with 11 bases between the two germline ends. The CDR3 extends over 13 amino acids. Germline V CDR1 and CDR2: LGHDT, YNNKEL (reference sequence).

The V call is TRBV13, the J call TRBJ2-5; 7 bases map to TRBD1. The V gene's germline CDR1 is PRHDT and CDR2 FYEKMQ (reference sequence). The CDR3 totals 12 residues. V dropped 8 bases and J dropped 6; count of bases not matched to a gene: 6. CDR3 coding DNA: TGTGCCAGCTCCAACAGGGGTCAGACCCAGTACTTC. This sequence encodes CASSNRGQTQYF.

In its sample, this clonotype was seen many times. The genes are TRBV5-4 and TRBJ2-7, with TRBD1 identical over 7 bases. The germline V gene encodes CDR1 SGHNT and CDR2 YYREEE (reference sequence). Unmatched junction bases numbered 7, after V lost 4 bases and J lost 0 bases. The CDR3 consists of 15 residues. CDR3 nucleotide sequence: TGTGCCAGCAGCGTCAACAGGGGCGGCTCCTACGAGCAGTACTTC. This gives the protein CASSVNRGGSYEQYF.

This clonotype was seen more than once but under ten times. The J gene is TRBJ1-4, the V gene TRBV9; 7 bases are a match to TRBD1. The V gene's germline CDR1 is SGDLS and CDR2 YYNGEE. The junction had 4 bases not matched to a gene; V was cut back by 1 base and J by 4 bases. This CDR3 has 15 amino acids. As DNA, the CDR3 is TGTGCCAGCAGCGTACTCACAGGGGTTAATGAAAAACTGTTTTTT. Protein sequence: CASSVLTGVNEKLFF.

This clonotype was detected ten times or more. V is TRBV5-1 and J is TRBJ2-7; TRBD2 agrees at 11 bases. J was trimmed by 7 bases and V by 10 bases; bases with no gene match: 10. There are 13 residues in the CDR3. The germline V gene has CDR1 SGHRS and CDR2 YFSETQ. CDR3 DNA sequence: TGCGCCGGAATTGGTAGCGGGAGGGAAGAGCAGTACTTC. It yields the protein CAGIGSGREEQYF. Together with reference TRBV5-1 and TRBJ2-7, the CDR3 gives the full variable domain: KAGVTQTPRYLIKTRGQQVTLSCSPISGHRSVSWYQQTPGQGLQFLFEYFSETQRNKGNFPGRFSGRQFSNSRSEMNVSTLELGDSALYLCAGIGSGREEQYFGPGTRLTVT.

Many counts were recorded for this clonotype. The V gene is TRBV7-9, the J gene TRBJ1-2, with D perhaps matching TRBD1 (5 bases). Germline values: CDR1 SEHNR, CDR2 FQNEAQ (reference sequence). The CDR3 totals 13 residues. Trimming removed 7 bases at V and 8 bases at J, with 17 bases between. The CDR3 sequence is CASTPSGPGGYTF. In nucleotides, the CDR3 is TGTGCCAGCACCCCCTCGGGGCCGGGCGGCTACACCTTC.

The chain is built from TRBV11-2 and TRBJ1-4; D unresolved. V lost 0 bases, J lost 8 bases, and 19 bases lay in between. CDR3 length: 17 residues. The V gene's germline CDR1 is SGHAT and CDR2 FQNNGV. CDR3 coding DNA: TGTGCCAGCAGCTTAGATCAGATCAAGGGCCGTCGGGAAAAACTGTTTTTT. Translation: CASSLDQIKGRREKLFF.

This clonotype showed up many times. The chain couples TRBV7-8 to TRBJ1-6; D unclear. The CDR3 is made up of 16 amino acids. The V end lost 1 base, the J end lost 8 bases, and 15 bases lay between the germline ends. In germline, CDR1 is SGHVS, CDR2 FQNEAQ. This chain's CDR3 is CASSLVGAWGDSPLHF. Here the CDR3 DNA reads TGTGCCAGCAGCTTAGTAGGTGCTTGGGGTGATTCACCCCTCCACTTT.

This clonotype has a count of ten or more. The V gene is TRBV15, the J gene TRBJ1-2; possibly TRBD1 for D (5 bases). Trimming removed 0 bases from V and 2 bases from J, with 16 bases in between. CDR1 and CDR2 (germline): LNHNV, YYDKDF (reference sequence). The length of the CDR3 is 17 residues. The DNA of the CDR3 is TGTGCCACCAGCAGAGATCGTAGGGCAGGGTGGAACTATGGCTACACCTTC. The encoded protein is CATSRDRRAGWNYGYTF.

The chain recombines TRBV14 with TRBJ1-1; TRBD1 aligns across 7 bases. CDR3 size: 15 residues. The V gene end was trimmed by 4 bases and the J gene end by 4 bases; junction bases not matched to a gene: 9. Germline V gene data show CDR1 as SGHDN and CDR2 as FVKESK. The chain's CDR3 is CASSRTGDLGTEAFF. The CDR3 nucleotides read TGTGCCAGCAGCCGCACAGGGGACTTGGGCACTGAAGCTTTCTTT. Full variable domain (remainder filled in from reference TRBV14 and TRBJ1-1): EAGVTQFPSHSVIEKGQTVTLRCDPISGHDNLYWYRRVMGKEIKFLLHFVKESKQDESGMPNNRFLAERTGGTYSTLKVQPAELEDSGVYFCASSRTGDLGTEAFFGQGTRLTVV.

The chain carries TRBV3-1 and TRBJ1-4, with D perhaps matching TRBD1 (6 bases). The ends were cut back, 4 bases at V and 7 bases at J, with 16 bases in the middle. Germline CDR1 is LGHDT and CDR2 is YNNKEL (reference sequence). The CDR3 loop spans 15 amino acids. The CDR3 sequence: CASSLSGGPGEKLFF. CDR3 DNA: TGTGCCAGCAGCCTTTCGGGGGGGCCGGGTGAAAAACTGTTTTTT.

This clonotype has just a few counts. The chain recombines TRBV20-1 with TRBJ1-5; D gene uncertain. V was cut by 4 bases and J by 4 bases, with 14 bases left in between. The CDR3 has 14 amino acids. Germline V gene data show CDR1 as DFQATT and CDR2 as SNEGSKA (reference sequence). The CDR3 coding sequence is TGCAGTGCTACAGACGGCAGAGAAAATCAGCCCCAGCATTTT. It codes for CSATDGRENQPQHF.

The chain is built from TRBV3-1 and TRBJ2-1, with 15 positions matching TRBD2. CDR1 and CDR2 from the germline V gene are LGHDT and YNNKEL (reference sequence). With 0 bases clipped from V and 9 bases from J, the junction kept 3 bases outside the gene matches. CDR3 length: 16 residues. Here the CDR3 reads CASSQDLGLAGGEQFF. In DNA, the CDR3 is TGTGCCAGCAGCCAAGATTTGGGACTAGCGGGAGGTGAGCAGTTCTTC.

Ten or more counts support this clonotype. The gene calls are TRBV7-8 and TRBJ2-1; 12 positions match TRBD2. CDR1 SGHVS and CDR2 FQNEAQ come from the germline V gene. The ends lost 2 bases at V and 4 bases at J; junction bases unmatched: 9. CDR3 size: 18 residues. Here the CDR3 DNA reads TGTGCCAGCAGCTTAACCCTAGGACTAGCGGGAAGGTACAATGAGCAGTTCTTC. This codes for CASSLTLGLAGRYNEQFF.

At least ten counts were recorded for this clonotype. The gene calls are TRBV7-9 and TRBJ2-7; D remains ambiguous. The V end lost 1 base, the J end lost 6 bases, and 7 bases lay between the germline ends. The CDR3 is 12 residues long. Germline values: CDR1 SEHNR, CDR2 FQNEAQ (reference sequence). CDR3 DNA: TGTGCCAGCAGCTTAGATTGGGGCGAGCAGTACTTC. The encoded protein is CASSLDWGEQYF.

The gene calls are TRBV7-2 and TRBJ2-3, with a possible D match to TRBD1 (5 bases). Germline CDR1 SGHTA, CDR2 FQGNSA. Between the trimmed V and J ends, which lost 1 base and 5 bases, there was a span of 7 bases. CDR3 length equals 13 residues. The CDR3 bases are TGTGCCAGCAGCTTAGAAGACAGAGATACGCAGTATTTT. This codes for CASSLEDRDTQYF. Full variable domain (outside the CDR3, taken from reference TRBV7-2 and TRBJ2-3): GAGVSQSPSNKVTEKGKDVELRCDPISGHTALYWYRQSLGQGLEFLIYFQGNSAPDKSGLPSDRFSAERTGGSVSTLTIQRTQQEDSAVYLCASSLEDRDTQYFGPGTRLTVL.

This clonotype was picked up many times. This chain connects TRBV20-1 to TRBJ1-2, with D maybe TRBD1 (5 bases). CDR1 DFQATT and CDR2 SNEGSKA come from the germline V gene (reference sequence). The germline V and J ends were trimmed by 4 bases and 10 bases, with 19 bases remaining between them. The CDR3 consists of 13 residues. The CDR3 sequence: CSANKGRQFHYTF. The CDR3, as DNA: TGCAGTGCTAACAAAGGGCGACAGTTTCACTACACCTTC.

This clonotype came up a few times. This sequence joins TRBV10-2 and TRBJ1-2; 7 bases map to TRBD1. The CDR3 is 14 amino acids. Trimming at V came to 5 bases and at J to 4 bases, leaving 7 bases not matched to a gene. Germline loops: CDR1 WSHSY, CDR2 SAAADI. The CDR3 DNA reads as TGCGCCAGCAGTTCTACAGGGGTACTCTATGGCTACACCTTC. Translation gives CASSSTGVLYGYTF.

This chain uses TRBV13 with TRBJ2-7; D remains ambiguous. The CDR3 length is 12 residues. CDR1 and CDR2 (germline): PRHDT, FYEKMQ (reference sequence). The V end was cut by 3 bases, the J end by 7 bases, with 10 bases between. The CDR3 spells CASSFGVREQYF. Here the CDR3 DNA reads TGTGCCAGCAGCTTTGGGGTTAGGGAGCAGTACTTC.

This chain joins TRBV14 and TRBJ2-1, with 7 bases lining up with TRBD2. The germline CDR1 and CDR2 sequences are SGHDN and FVKESK. The length of the CDR3 is 11 residues. V lost 6 bases and J lost 10; bases outside the gene matches: 3. CDR3 nucleotide sequence: TGTGCCAGCAGTCTGACTAGCGAGCAGTTCTTC. This sequence encodes CASSLTSEQFF.

The chain combines TRBV7-2 with TRBJ2-1; 8 bases are a match to TRBD2. With V trimmed by 5 bases and J by 5 bases, 8 bases remained unmatched. CDR3 length equals 15 residues. The germline V gene encodes CDR1 SGHTA and CDR2 FQGNSA. The CDR3 loop is CASSPRIAGHNEQFF. In nucleotides, the CDR3 is TGTGCCAGCAGCCCCCGGATAGCGGGGCACAATGAGCAGTTCTTC.

This clonotype has only a few counts. V usage is TRBV12-3 or TRBV12-4 and J usage is TRBJ2-1; 9 bases match TRBD2. After removal of 4 bases from V and 2 bases from J, the junction contained 9 bases not matched to a gene. The CDR3 loop spans 17 amino acids. DNA for the CDR3: TGTGCCAGCAGTTCCAGAGGAGCGGGGGGACCCTACAATGAGCAGTTCTTC. This encodes CASSSRGAGGPYNEQFF.

The rearrangement joins TRBV30 to TRBJ2-7, with TRBD2 matching 9 bases. The J segment lost 0 bases and the V segment lost 1 base, leaving 13 bases of the junction unmatched. This CDR3 has 18 residues. Germline-derived CDR1 and CDR2 are GTSNPN and SVGIG (reference sequence). CDR3: CAWSGSSRSGSGSYEQYF. Written as DNA, the CDR3 is TGTGCCTGGAGTGGATCCTCCCGTAGCGGGAGCGGCTCCTACGAGCAGTACTTC.

V and J are TRBV20-1 and TRBJ2-3; D is undetermined. The CDR3 contains 12 residues. CDR1 is DFQATT and CDR2 is SNEGSKA in the germline V gene (reference sequence). Trimming took off 0 bases at V and 13 bases at J, with 14 bases between the two ends. In nucleotides, the CDR3 is TGCAGTGCTAGAGATCAAACTCGAGGAGAGTATTTT. This encodes CSARDQTRGEYF.

Only a few counts were recorded for this clonotype. This sequence joins TRBV3-1 and TRBJ2-6; a weak D match, TRBD2 (5 bases). This CDR3 contains 14 residues. V was clipped by 7 bases and J by 1 base, with 8 bases between them. Germline V gene lookup returns CDR1 LGHDT and CDR2 YNNKEL (reference sequence). The CDR3 nucleotides are TGTGCCAGCAAGCGGTCTTCTGGGGCCAACGTCCTGACTTTC. This translates into CASKRSSGANVLTF.